This section outlines one T cell receptor beta chain sequence together with its context. Antigen unknown. The CDR3 sequence is 13 residues long. V shed 2 bases and J shed 4 bases, with 7 bases lying between them. Germline CDR1 reads MNHNS; CDR2 reads SASEGT. Investigators treated the graft tissue so that it released intraepithelial and lamina propria lymphocytes. The entry originates in a study of graft-versus-host responses after intestinal transplantation. Findings and limits, study-wide: Patients with graft-donor T cell macrochimerism had high graft-versus-host to host-versus-graft clonal ratios in allografts.

Data came from immunoSEQ multiplex PCR; TCRdb stores just in-frame clones and leaves some out. The sample holds about 9,600 clones; approximately 86% are singletons and the top ten take roughly 5.5%. The chain links TRBV6-1 to TRBJ2-3; D tentatively fits TRBD1 or TRBD2 (5 bases each). Sequences were derived from ileum tissue, sampled just over 700 days after intestinal transplantation. The TCR sequence derives from a human patient who received an intestinal transplant, so some T cells may come from the graft donor. CDR3 loop: CASSERGADTQYF. The CDR3 nucleotides read TGTGCCAGCAGTGAACGAGGGGCAGATACGCAGTATTTT.